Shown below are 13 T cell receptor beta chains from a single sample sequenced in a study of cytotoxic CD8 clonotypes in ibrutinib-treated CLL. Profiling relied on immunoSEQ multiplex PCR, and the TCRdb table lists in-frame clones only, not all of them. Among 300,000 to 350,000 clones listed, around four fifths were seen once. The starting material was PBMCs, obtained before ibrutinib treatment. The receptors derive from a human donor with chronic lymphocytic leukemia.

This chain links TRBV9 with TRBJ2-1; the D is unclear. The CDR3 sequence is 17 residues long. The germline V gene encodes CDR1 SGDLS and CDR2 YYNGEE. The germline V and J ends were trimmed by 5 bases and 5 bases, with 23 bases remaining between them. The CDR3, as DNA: TGTGCCAGCAGGGCACAGTCGGTGACCCCCGGACACAATGAGCAGTTCTTC. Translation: CASRAQSVTPGHNEQFF. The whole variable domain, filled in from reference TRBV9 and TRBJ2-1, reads DSGVTQTPKHLITATGQRVTLRCSPRSGDLSVYWYQQSLDQGLQFLIQYYNGEERAKGNILERFSAQQFPDLHSELNLSSLELGDSALYFCASRAQSVTPGHNEQFFGPGTRLTVL.

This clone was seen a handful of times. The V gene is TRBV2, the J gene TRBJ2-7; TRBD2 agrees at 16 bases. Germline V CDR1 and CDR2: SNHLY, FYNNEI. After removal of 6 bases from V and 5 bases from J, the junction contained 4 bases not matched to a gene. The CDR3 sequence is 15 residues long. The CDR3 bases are TGTGCCAGCAGCCCGGGACTAGCGGGAGGGGACGAGCAGTACTTC. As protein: CASSPGLAGGDEQYF.

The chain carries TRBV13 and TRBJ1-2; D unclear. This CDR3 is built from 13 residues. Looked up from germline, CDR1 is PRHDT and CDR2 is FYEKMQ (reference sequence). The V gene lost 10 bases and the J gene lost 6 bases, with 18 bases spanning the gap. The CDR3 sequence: CAISSRQDDGYTF. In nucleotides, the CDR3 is TGTGCCATCTCCTCCCGGCAGGACGATGGCTACACCTTC.

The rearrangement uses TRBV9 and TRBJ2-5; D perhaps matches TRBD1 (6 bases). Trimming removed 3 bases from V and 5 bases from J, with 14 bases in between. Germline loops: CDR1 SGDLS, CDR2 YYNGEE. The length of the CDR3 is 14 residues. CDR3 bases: TGTGCCAGCAGCGGGACAGCGTGGGCTGAGACCCAGTACTTC. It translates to CASSGTAWAETQYF.

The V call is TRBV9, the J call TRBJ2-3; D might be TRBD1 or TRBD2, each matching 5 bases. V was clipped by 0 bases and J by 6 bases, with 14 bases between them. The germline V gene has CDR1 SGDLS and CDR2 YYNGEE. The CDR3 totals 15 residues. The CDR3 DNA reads TGTGCCAGCAGCGTAGGGGGGACCATCATTGATACGCAGTATTTT. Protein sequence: CASSVGGTIIDTQYF.

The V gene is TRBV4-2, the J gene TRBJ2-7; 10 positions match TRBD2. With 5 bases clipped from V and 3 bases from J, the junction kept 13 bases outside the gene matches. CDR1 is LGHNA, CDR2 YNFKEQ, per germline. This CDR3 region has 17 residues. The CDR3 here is CASSEAGLASGSYEQYF. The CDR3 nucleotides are TGTGCCAGCAGCGAAGCGGGACTGGCTAGCGGGAGCTACGAGCAGTACTTC.

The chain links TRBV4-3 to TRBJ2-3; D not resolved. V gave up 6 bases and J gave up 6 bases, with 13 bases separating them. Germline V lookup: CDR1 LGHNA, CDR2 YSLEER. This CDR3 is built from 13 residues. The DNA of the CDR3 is TGCGCCAGCAGTCAAAACTCCGGTGATACGCAGTATTTT. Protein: CASSQNSGDTQYF.

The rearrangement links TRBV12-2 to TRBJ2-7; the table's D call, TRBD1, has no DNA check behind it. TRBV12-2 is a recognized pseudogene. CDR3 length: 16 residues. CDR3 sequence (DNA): TGTGCAAGTCGCTTAGGGACAGGGGCGCCATGTTGGGAGCAGTACTTC. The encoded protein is CASRLGTGAPCWEQYF.

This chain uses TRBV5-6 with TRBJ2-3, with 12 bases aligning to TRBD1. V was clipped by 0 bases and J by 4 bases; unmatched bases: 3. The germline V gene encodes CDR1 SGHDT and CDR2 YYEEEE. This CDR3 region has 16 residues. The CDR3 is CASSLAGTGGSDTQYF. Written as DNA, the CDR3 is TGTGCCAGCAGCTTGGCCGGGACAGGGGGCTCAGATACGCAGTATTTT.

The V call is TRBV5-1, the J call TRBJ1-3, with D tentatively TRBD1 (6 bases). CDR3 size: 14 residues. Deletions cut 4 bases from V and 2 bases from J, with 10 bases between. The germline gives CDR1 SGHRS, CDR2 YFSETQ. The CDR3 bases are TGCGCCAGCAGCCGCACAGGGACTGGAAACACCATATATTTT. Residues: CASSRTGTGNTIYF.

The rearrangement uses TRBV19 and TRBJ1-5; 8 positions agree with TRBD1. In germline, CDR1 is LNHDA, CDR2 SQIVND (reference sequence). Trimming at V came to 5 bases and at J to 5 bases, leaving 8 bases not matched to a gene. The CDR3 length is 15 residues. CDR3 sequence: CASSVTGTGYQPQHF. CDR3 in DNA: TGTGCCAGTAGTGTTACCGGGACAGGCTATCAGCCCCAGCATTTT.

CDR3 sequence reads: CASTPRGLDTEAFF. CDR3 coding DNA: TGTGCCAGTACCCCAAGGGGCTTGGACACTGAAGCTTTCTTT. The chain uses TRBV19 and TRBJ1-1; tentatively, D is TRBD1 (5 bases). V shed 7 bases and J shed 3 bases, with 15 bases lying between them. The CDR3 sequence is 14 residues long. CDR1 is LNHDA, CDR2 SQIVND, per germline (reference sequence). The entire variable domain, with the rest obtained from reference TRBV19 and TRBJ1-1, is as follows: DGGITQSPKYLFRKEGQNVTLSCEQNLNHDAMYWYRQDPGQGLRLIYYSQIVNDFQKGDIAEGYSVSREKKESFPLTVTSAQKNPTAFYLCASTPRGLDTEAFFGQGTRLTVV.

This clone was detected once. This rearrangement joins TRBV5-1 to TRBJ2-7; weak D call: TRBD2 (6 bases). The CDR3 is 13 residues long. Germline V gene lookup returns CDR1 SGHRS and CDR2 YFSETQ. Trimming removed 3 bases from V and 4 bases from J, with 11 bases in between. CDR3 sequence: CASSYGLNYEQYF. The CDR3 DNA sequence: TGCGCCAGCAGCTACGGACTAAATTACGAGCAGTACTTC.